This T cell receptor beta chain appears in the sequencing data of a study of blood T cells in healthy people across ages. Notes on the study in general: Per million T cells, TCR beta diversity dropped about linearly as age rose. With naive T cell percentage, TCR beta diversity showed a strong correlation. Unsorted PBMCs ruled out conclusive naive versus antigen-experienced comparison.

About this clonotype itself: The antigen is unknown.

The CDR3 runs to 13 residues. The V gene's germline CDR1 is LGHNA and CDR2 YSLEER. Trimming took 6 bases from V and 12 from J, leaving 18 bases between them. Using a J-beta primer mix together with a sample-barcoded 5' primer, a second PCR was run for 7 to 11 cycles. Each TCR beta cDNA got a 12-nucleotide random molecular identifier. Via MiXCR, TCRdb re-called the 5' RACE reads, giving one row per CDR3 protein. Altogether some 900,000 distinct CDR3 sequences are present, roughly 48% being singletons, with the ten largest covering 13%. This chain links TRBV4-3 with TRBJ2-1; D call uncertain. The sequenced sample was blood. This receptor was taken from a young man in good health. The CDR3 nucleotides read TGCGCCAGCAGTCTCGAGCCGTACGGTGCGCAGTTCTTC. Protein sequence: CASSLEPYGAQFF.